The 7 T cell receptor beta chains listed next were all sequenced from one sample in a study of CD8 T cells in Susac syndrome. RNA totalling roughly 0.5 to 1 ug underwent reverse transcription with random hexamers. One entry per CDR3 protein, called by TCRdb with MiXCR from the immunoSEQ multiplex PCR reads. The profile shows 120,000 or so distinct CDR3 sequences, over 85% of them singletons. What was sequenced was CD8+ T cells from PBMCs. All receptors come from a human donor with Susac syndrome.

The CDR3 reads CASSFVSLNTGELFF. Here the CDR3 DNA reads TGTGCCAGCAGTTTTGTGTCCCTGAACACCGGGGAGCTGTTTTTT. The chain has TRBV28 and TRBJ2-2, with unresolved D. Trimming removed 3 bases from V and 1 base from J, with 9 bases in between. The CDR3 loop spans 15 amino acids. Germline V gene data show CDR1 as MDHEN and CDR2 as SYDVKM.

The count of this clonotype is one. The J gene is TRBJ2-1, the V gene TRBV4-1, with 8 bases aligning to TRBD1. In germline, CDR1 is MGHRA, CDR2 YSYEKL. The J segment lost 2 bases and the V segment lost 4 bases, leaving 7 bases of the junction unmatched. The CDR3 has 16 residues. The DNA for the CDR3 is TGCGCCAGCAGCCGGACACAGGGGGAGGCCTACAATGAGCAGTTCTTC. It specifies CASSRTQGEAYNEQFF.

V and J are TRBV9 and TRBJ2-2; unclear D gene. V was cut by 3 bases and J by 5 bases, with 8 bases left in between. Germline V gene sequence: CDR1 SGDLS, CDR2 YYNGEE. The CDR3 is 13 residues long. The CDR3, as DNA: TGTGCCAGCAGCGGAATCAGGACCGGGGAGCTGTTTTTT. It is translated as CASSGIRTGELFF.

The V and J genes are TRBV6-1 and TRBJ2-7; 7 bases line up with TRBD1. This CDR3 has 14 residues. Unmatched junction bases numbered 10, after V lost 5 bases and J lost 6 bases. Germline values: CDR1 MNHNS, CDR2 SASEGT. The CDR3 DNA reads TGTGCCAGCAGTACCGGGACAGCCTCGTCCGAGCAGTACTTC. This gives the protein CASSTGTASSEQYF.

The chain is built from TRBV19 and TRBJ2-1; 9 nucleotides align to TRBD1. CDR1 is LNHDA and CDR2 is SQIVND in the germline V gene (reference sequence). The CDR3 consists of 18 residues. Germline trimming cut 6 bases from V and 11 bases from J; bases unmatched to any gene: 23. CDR3 sequence: CASSPGQGGFASRTKQFF. CDR3 DNA sequence: TGTGCCAGTAGCCCGGGACAGGGAGGTTTCGCCTCCAGGACCAAGCAGTTCTTC.

This rearrangement joins TRBV29-1 to TRBJ1-4; possibly TRBD1 for D (5 bases). Trimming removed 7 bases from V and 0 bases from J, with 12 bases in between. The CDR3 consists of 14 residues. Germline V gene data show CDR1 as SQVTM and CDR2 as ANQGSEA. CDR3 in amino acids: CSALGGSTNEKLFF. In DNA, the CDR3 is TGCAGCGCCCTTGGGGGTTCAACTAATGAAAAACTGTTTTTT.

This clonotype was recorded only once. The chain joins TRBV6-5 to TRBJ2-3, with 10 nucleotides matching TRBD2. Germline V CDR1 and CDR2: MNHEY, SVGAGI. This CDR3 has 16 amino acids. The J segment lost 0 bases and the V segment lost 7 bases, leaving 7 bases of the junction unmatched. The CDR3 loop is CASTSLAGESTDTQYF. CDR3 DNA sequence: TGTGCCAGCACTTCTCTAGCGGGGGAAAGCACAGATACGCAGTATTTT.